This record concerns one T cell receptor (beta chain) sequence. Its antigen is undetermined. Germline V gene data show CDR1 as MNHEY and CDR2 as SVGEGT. This CDR3 spans 16 amino acids. With 5 bases clipped from V and 0 bases from J, the junction kept 4 bases outside the gene matches. The data were produced by immunoSEQ multiplex PCR, yet TCRdb's version contains in-frame clones alone and is incomplete. The sample lists about 180,000 clones; 85% to 90% were seen once. This record belongs to a study of T cell responses to AZD1222 COVID-19 vaccine. Study-level findings and limits: Only a handful of people who got AZD1222 tested seropositive at baseline. All repertoire sampling was performed exclusively after the peak T cell response.

The V gene is TRBV6-2 or TRBV6-3, the J gene TRBJ1-5; TRBD1 matches 10 bases. The specimen was peripheral blood, collected 28 days after the second dose of the MenACWY control vaccine. The TCR was taken from an adult who received the MenACWY meningococcal vaccine as a control. This CDR3 reads CASSHDRGLSNQPQHF. CDR3 nucleotide sequence: TGTGCCAGCAGTCATGACAGGGGGCTTAGCAATCAGCCCCAGCATTTT.